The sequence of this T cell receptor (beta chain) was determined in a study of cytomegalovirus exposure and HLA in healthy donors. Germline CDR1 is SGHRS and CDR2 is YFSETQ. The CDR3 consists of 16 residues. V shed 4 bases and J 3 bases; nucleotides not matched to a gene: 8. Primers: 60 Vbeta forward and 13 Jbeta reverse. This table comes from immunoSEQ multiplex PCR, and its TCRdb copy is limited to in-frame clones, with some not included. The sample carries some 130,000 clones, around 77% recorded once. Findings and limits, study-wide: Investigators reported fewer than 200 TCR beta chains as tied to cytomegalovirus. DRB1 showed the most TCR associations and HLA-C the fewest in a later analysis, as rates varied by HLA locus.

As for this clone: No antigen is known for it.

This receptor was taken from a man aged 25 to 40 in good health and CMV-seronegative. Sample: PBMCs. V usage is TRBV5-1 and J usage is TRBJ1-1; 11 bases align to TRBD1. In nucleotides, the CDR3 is TGCGCCAGCAGCACGGGGACAGGGGGGCCACACACTGAAGCTTTCTTT. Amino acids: CASSTGTGGPHTEAFF.